This T cell receptor beta chain was identified during a study of T-cell reconstitution after alpha-beta-depleted transplantation in children. Study conclusions and caveats: Expanded clones from the graft, numbering several hundred, reportedly supplied alpha-beta T cells about two months after transplant. From newly produced T cells came most of the T-cell counts and diversity one year after transplant. Elevated TCRbeta diversity at day 60 was traced, in some patients, to surviving recipient T cells and thymic progenitors.

There are 17 residues in the CDR3. J lost 1 base, V lost 0 bases, and 9 bases had no gene match. Germline-derived CDR1 and CDR2 are SGHRS and YFSETQ. As it was prepared, the TCRbeta library received unique molecular identifiers. TCRdb re-analysed the PCR reads in MiXCR, keeping a single row per CDR3 protein. This sample yields approximately 650,000 distinct CDR3 sequences, of which around 13% are seen a single time; approximately 0.8% belongs to the top ten. Only a few counts were recorded for this clonotype. The antigen remains undetermined. The receptor was isolated from a girl aged 2-10 years with congenital amegakaryocytic thrombocytopenia, due to receive a stem cell transplant. V gene TRBV5-1 combines with J gene TRBJ2-7; 8 bases match TRBD1. The material was PBMCs, obtained before TCRalphabeta/CD19-depleted stem cell transplant. The CDR3 DNA sequence: TGCGCCAGCAGCTTGGTACCGGCAGGGGGCGGGTCCTACGAGCAGTACTTC. Translating gives CASSLVPAGGGSYEQYF.